This TCR beta chain is from a study of T-cell memory formation after mild COVID-19. In the study overall: In these data, TCR clusters were largely donor specific. Study-wide findings and caveats: Researchers found some responding clones in pre-infection memory, a sign that cross-reactive memory joined.

A few counts support this clonotype. Its antigen is not identified. Trimming pared 4 bases from V and 10 bases from J, leaving 15 bases between. The CDR3 totals 14 residues. Germline V CDR1 and CDR2: SGHRS, YFSETQ. TCRdb reprocessed the 5' RACE reads via MiXCR and lists one record per CDR3 protein. The table includes fewer than 700,000 distinct CDR3 sequences, about a sixth detected once. The sequenced material came from PBMCs or a T cell subset sorted from them (not recorded which). The chain combines TRBV5-1 with TRBJ1-6; no reliable D call. This clonotype was sampled from an adult woman who had mild COVID-19 (a few samples of this study predate the infection). Cell type and time point are not known. Here the CDR3 DNA reads TGCGCCAGCAGCATACTAGACGGAGACTCACCCCTCCACTTT. Translation gives CASSILDGDSPLHF.